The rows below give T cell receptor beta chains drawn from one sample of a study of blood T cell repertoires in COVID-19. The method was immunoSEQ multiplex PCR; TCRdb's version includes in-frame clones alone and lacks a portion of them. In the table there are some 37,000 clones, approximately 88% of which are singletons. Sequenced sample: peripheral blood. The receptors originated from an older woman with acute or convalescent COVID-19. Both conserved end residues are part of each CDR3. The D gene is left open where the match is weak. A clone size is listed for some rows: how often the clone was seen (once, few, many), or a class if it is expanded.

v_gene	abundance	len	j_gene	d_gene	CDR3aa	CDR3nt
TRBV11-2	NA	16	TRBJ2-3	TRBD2	CASSTPPSSGYDTQYF	TGTGCCAGCAGCACCCCGCCATCTAGCGGCTACGATACGCAGTATTTT
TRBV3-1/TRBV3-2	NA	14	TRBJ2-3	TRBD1	CASSQGQRTDTQYF	TGTGCCAGCAGCCAGGGACAGCGCACAGATACGCAGTATTTT
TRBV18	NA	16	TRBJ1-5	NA	CASSPGGWGSNQPQHF	TGTGCCAGCTCACCCGGGGGGTGGGGGAGCAATCAGCCCCAGCATTTT
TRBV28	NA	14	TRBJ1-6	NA	CASSLGQYNSPLHF	TGTGCCAGCAGTTTAGGCCAGTATAATTCACCCCTCCACTTT
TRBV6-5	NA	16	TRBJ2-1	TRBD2	CASSFRAGVRLGEQFF	TGTGCCAGCAGTTTCCGGGCGGGAGTTCGGTTGGGTGAGCAGTTCTTC
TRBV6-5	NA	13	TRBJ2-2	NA	CASSPIAAGELFF	TGTGCCAGCAGTCCGATAGCGGCCGGGGAGCTGTTTTTT
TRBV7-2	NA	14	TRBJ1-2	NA	CASSLISLHYGYTF	TGTGCCAGCAGCTTAATCAGTCTCCACTATGGCTACACCTTC
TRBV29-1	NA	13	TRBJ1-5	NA	CSVEPGTNQPQHF	TGCAGCGTTGAACCCGGGACAAATCAGCCCCAGCATTTT
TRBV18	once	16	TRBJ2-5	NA	CASSPMLQIRVETQYF	TGTGCCAGCTCACCAATGTTACAGATTCGAGTAGAGACCCAGTACTTC
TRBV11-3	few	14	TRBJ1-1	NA	CASSLETPNTEAFF	TGTGCCAGCAGCTTAGAGACTCCTAACACTGAAGCTTTCTTT
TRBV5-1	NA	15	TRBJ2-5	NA	CASSSVTESQETQYF	TGCGCCAGCAGCAGCGTGACAGAGTCACAAGAGACCCAGTACTTC
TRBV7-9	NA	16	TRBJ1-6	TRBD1	CASSQRGTAYNSPLHF	TGTGCCAGCAGCCAGAGGGGGACAGCTTATAATTCACCCCTCCACTTT
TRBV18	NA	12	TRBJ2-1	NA	CASSPVRAERFF	TGTGCCAGCTCACCCGTCAGGGCAGAGCGGTTCTTC
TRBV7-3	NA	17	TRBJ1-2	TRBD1	CASSLDPPSTGGRGYTF	TGTGCCAGCAGCTTGGATCCCCCCAGTACAGGGGGCCGGGGCTACACCTTC
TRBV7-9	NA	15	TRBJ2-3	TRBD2	CASSPTSGSTNTQYF	TGTGCCAGCAGTCCGACTAGCGGGAGTACGAATACGCAGTATTTT
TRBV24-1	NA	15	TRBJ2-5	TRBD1	CATSDSGQGQETQYF	TGTGCCACCAGTGATTCCGGACAGGGCCAAGAGACCCAGTACTTC
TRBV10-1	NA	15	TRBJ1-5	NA	CASKPARGRNQPQHF	TGCGCCAGCAAACCGGCGCGGGGCCGTAATCAGCCCCAGCATTTT
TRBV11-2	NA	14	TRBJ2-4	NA	CASSRSAPKNIQYF	TGTGCCAGCAGCCGGAGCGCTCCCAAAAACATTCAGTACTTC
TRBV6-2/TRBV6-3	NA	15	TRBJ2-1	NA	CASSSDSGSYNEQFF	TGTGCCAGCAGTTCAGATAGCGGATCCTACAATGAGCAGTTCTTC
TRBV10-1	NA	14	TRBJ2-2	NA	CASSEQVNTGELFF	TGCGCCAGCAGTGAGCAGGTGAACACCGGGGAGCTGTTTTTT
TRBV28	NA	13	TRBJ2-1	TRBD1	CASSLQGAFEQFF	TGTGCCAGCAGCCTACAGGGGGCATTTGAGCAGTTCTTC
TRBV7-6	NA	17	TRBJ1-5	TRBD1	CASSLALGTGPSQPQHF	TGTGCCAGCAGCTTAGCGCTCGGGACAGGGCCAAGTCAGCCCCAGCATTTT
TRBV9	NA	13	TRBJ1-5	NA	CASSVEPGQPQHF	TGTGCCAGCAGCGTAGAACCGGGGCAGCCCCAGCATTTT
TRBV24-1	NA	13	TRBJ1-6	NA	CATSDSAGSPLHF	TGTGCCACCAGTGATTCGGCGGGGTCGCCCCTCCACTTT
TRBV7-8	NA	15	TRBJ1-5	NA	CASSFYGDSNQPQHF	TGTGCCAGCAGCTTTTACGGAGATAGCAATCAGCCCCAGCATTTT
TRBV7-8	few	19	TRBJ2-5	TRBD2	CASSGRGNRDYDVGETQYF	TGTGCCAGCAGCGGCCGGGGAAACCGGGACTACGACGTTGGAGAGACCCAGTACTTC
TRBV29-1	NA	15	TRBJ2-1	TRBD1	CSVSNGQGENNEQFF	TGCAGCGTAAGCAACGGACAGGGAGAAAACAATGAGCAGTTCTTC
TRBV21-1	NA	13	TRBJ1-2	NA	CASSHMGQRGYTF	TGTGCCAGCAGCCACATGGGTCAGCGTGGCTACACCTTC
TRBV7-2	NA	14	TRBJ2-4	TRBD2	CASSSGLAGNIQYF	TGTGCCAGCAGCTCGGGACTAGCGGGAAACATTCAGTACTTC
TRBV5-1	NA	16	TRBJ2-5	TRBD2	CASSLEPSGGSETQYF	TGCGCCAGCAGCTTGGAACCTAGCGGGGGGAGTGAGACCCAGTACTTC
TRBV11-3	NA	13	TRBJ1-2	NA	CASSLDREDGYTF	TGTGCCAGCAGCTTAGATCGGGAAGATGGCTACACCTTC
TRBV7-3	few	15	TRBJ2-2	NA	CASSPPGANTGELFF	TGTGCCAGCAGCCCCCCGGGGGCGAACACCGGGGAGCTGTTTTTT
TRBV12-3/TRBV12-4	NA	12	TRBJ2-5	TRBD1	CASSGQGGTQYF	TGTGCCAGCAGTGGACAGGGTGGAACCCAGTACTTC
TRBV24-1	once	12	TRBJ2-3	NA	CATSSSTDTQYF	TGTGCCACCAGTTCTAGCACAGATACGCAGTATTTT
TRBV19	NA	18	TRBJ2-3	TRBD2	CASSIAPGLAGGIDTQYF	TGTGCCAGTAGTATAGCCCCCGGACTAGCGGGGGGTATAGATACGCAGTATTTT
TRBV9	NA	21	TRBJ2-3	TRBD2	CASSVGAKREGYRSLTDTQYF	TGTGCCAGCAGCGTAGGGGCGAAGCGGGAGGGCTATAGAAGCCTCACAGATACGCAGTATTTT
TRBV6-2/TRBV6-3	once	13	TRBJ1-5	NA	CASSYEGLEPQHF	TGTGCCAGCAGTTACGAGGGCCTAGAGCCCCAGCATTTT
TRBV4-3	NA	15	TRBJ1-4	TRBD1	CASSQAMGQEEKLFF	TGCGCCAGCAGCCAAGCAATGGGACAGGAGGAAAAACTGTTTTTT
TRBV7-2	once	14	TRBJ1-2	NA	CASSFSSANYGYTF	TGTGCCAGCAGCTTCTCCAGTGCCAACTATGGCTACACCTTC
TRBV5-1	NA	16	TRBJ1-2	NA	CASSSTLQGGESGYTF	TGCGCCAGCAGCTCGACTCTTCAGGGAGGAGAAAGTGGCTACACCTTC
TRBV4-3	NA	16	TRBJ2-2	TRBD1	CASSQDRGQGHGELFF	TGCGCCAGCAGCCAAGATCGGGGACAGGGGCACGGGGAGCTGTTTTTT
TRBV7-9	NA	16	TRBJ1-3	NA	CASSLGQPRSGNTIYF	TGTGCCAGCAGCTTAGGACAGCCCCGCTCTGGAAACACCATATATTTT
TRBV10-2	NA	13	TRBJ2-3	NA	CASISGTSDTQYF	TGCGCCAGCATATCCGGGACTTCAGATACGCAGTATTTT